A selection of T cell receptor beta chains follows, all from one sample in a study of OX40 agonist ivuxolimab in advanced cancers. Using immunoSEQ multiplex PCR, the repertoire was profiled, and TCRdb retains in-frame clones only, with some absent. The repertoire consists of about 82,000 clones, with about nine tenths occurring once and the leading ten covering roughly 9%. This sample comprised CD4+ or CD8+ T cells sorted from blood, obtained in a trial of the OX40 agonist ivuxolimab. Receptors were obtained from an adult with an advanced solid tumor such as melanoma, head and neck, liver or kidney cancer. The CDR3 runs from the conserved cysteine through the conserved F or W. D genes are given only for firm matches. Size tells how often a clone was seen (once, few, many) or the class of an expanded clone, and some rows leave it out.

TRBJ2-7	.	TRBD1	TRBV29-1	CSVGGQGYEQYF
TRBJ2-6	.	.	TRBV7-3	CASSLPGDSPVLTF
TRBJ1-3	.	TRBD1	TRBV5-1	CASSLLGTAGNTIYF
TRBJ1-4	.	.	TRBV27	CASSFEHPNEKLFF
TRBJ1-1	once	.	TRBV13	CASSLGATEAFF
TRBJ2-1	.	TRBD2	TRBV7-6	CASSLGTSGGLSYNEQFF
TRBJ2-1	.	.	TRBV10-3	CAISLQGTYNEQFF
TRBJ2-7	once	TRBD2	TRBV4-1	CASSQYGLAEYEQYF
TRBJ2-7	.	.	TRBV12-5	CASGLINEQYF
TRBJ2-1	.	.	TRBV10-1	CALTDPCNEQFF
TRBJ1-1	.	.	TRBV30	CAWSDVDWETTEAFF
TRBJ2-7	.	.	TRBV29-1	CSVVLVEGESYEQYF
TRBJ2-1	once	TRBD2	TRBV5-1	CASSLPPSGGAQIYNEQFF
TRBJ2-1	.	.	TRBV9	CASSPQGTHEQFF
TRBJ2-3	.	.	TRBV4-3	CASSLSGGRGITDTQYF
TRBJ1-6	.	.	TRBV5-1	CASGSGPNSPLHF
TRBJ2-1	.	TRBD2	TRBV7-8	CASSNLQASGDNEQFF
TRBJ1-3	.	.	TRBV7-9	CASSLGSLIGGNTIYF
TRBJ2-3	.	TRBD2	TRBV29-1	CSVFLPGLVTPDTQYF
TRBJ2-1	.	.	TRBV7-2	CASSLADEQFF
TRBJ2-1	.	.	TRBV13	CASSLGLGLLVF
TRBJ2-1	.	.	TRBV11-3	CASSLDAGTDNEQFF
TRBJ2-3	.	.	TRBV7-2	CASSSAMAVYTDTQYF
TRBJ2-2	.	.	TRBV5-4	CASRGWGGPGELFF
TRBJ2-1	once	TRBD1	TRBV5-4	CASSPRGQGYNEQFF
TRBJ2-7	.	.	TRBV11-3	CASSHRENYEQYF
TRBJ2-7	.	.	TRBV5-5	CASSLDRTRPTGEQYF
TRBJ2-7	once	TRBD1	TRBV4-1	CASSQVGTGDFGEQYF
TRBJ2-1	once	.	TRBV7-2	CASPVEGGSYNEQFF
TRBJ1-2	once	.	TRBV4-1	CASSPAGQLDYGYTF
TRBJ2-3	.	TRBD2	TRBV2	CAKLISGGLGTDTQYF
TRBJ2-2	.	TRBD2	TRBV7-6	CASSLTSGGVNTGELFF
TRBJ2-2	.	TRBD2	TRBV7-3	CARVIVASGNTGELFF
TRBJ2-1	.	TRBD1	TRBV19	CASSIGTVYNEQFF
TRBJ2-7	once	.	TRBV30	CAWSVSSTYEQYF
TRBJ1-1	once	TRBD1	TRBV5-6	CASSWWDRGNTEAFF
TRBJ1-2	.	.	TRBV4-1	CASSPDDYGYTF
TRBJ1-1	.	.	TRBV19	CASSIDGHLNTEAFF
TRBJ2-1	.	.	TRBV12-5	CASGPDPWGEQFF
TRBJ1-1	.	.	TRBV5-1	CASSSLGPNTEAFF
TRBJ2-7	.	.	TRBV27	CASSLLGAYEQYF
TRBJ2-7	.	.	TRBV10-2	CASSEVTSYEQYF
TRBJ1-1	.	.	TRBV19	CASSPKAGYTEAFF
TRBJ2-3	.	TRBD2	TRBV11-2	CASSLRAGGTTGTQYF
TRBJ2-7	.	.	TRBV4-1	CASSQGGAFYEQYF
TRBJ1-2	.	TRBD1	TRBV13	CASSLGQGANYGYTF
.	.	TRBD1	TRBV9	CASSASGTGMYEQYF
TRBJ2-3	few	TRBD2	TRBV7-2	CASVGERASGLVADTQYF
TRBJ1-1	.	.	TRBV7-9	CASSPRGRVNTEAFF
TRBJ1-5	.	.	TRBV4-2	CASSQDRSGMNQPQHF
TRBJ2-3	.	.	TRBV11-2	CASSPNGDTQYF
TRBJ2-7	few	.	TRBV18	CASSPGGSYEQYF
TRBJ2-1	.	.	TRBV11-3	CASSSHAAYPYNEQFF
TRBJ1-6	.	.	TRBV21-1	CASSPPETLTSPLHF
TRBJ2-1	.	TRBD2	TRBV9	CASSVAGGPRDEQFF